This is a list of T cell receptor beta chains from one sample in a study of identical twins. One entry per CDR3 protein, called by TCRdb with MiXCR from the 5' RACE reads. The table shows approximately 620,000 distinct CDR3 sequences, with more than 6.5% occurring only once. These data were likewise used in another study, on yellow fever vaccine responses in identical twins.

The source material was PBMCs. Source of these receptors: a woman under 30 in good health. The CDR3 runs from the conserved cysteine through the conserved F or W. The D gene is left open where the match is weak. Expanded clones get a size class; other rows say once, few or many, or leave the size out.

v_gene	j_gene	abundance	d_gene	CDR3aa	CDR3nt
TRBV12-3/TRBV12-4	TRBJ2-1	NA	TRBD2	CASSLWSGDGDEQFF	TGTGCCAGCAGTTTATGGAGCGGGGATGGCGATGAGCAGTTCTTC
TRBV12-3/TRBV12-4	TRBJ1-5	many	NA	CASTSGPPVPQHF	TGTGCCAGCACCTCGGGACCCCCAGTGCCCCAGCATTTT
TRBV14	TRBJ2-5	NA	NA	CASSQDPVGRGQETQYF	TGTGCCAGCAGCCAAGATCCGGTAGGCAGGGGCCAAGAGACCCAGTACTTC
TRBV7-2	TRBJ2-1	NA	TRBD2	CASSFEGTSGINEQFF	TGTGCCAGCAGCTTCGAGGGGACTAGCGGAATCAATGAGCAGTTCTTC
TRBV6-5	TRBJ2-2	NA	TRBD2	CASSYSGTSGANTGELFF	TGTGCCAGCAGTTACTCTGGGACTAGCGGGGCGAACACCGGGGAGCTGTTTTTT
TRBV7-9	TRBJ2-3	NA	TRBD2	CASSSNRREWVTDTQYF	TGTGCCAGCAGCTCCAATAGGCGGGAGTGGGTCACAGATACGCAGTATTTT
TRBV4-2	TRBJ1-5	NA	NA	CASSQEGSLQLRNQPQHF	TGTGCCAGCAGCCAAGAAGGGAGTTTACAGTTGCGCAATCAGCCCCAGCATTTT
TRBV20-1	TRBJ2-5	NA	TRBD2	CSARVLGSGDFQETQYF	TGCAGTGCTAGAGTTTTAGGGAGCGGGGACTTCCAAGAGACCCAGTACTTC
TRBV11-2	TRBJ2-1	NA	TRBD1	CASTGTEYNEQFF	TGTGCCAGCACAGGGACAGAATACAATGAGCAGTTCTTC
TRBV20-1	TRBJ2-3	NA	NA	CSAVLRGADAQYF	TGCAGTGCGGTCTTGCGGGGAGCTGATGCGCAGTATTTT
TRBV5-6	TRBJ2-5	NA	NA	CASSFQGTRETQYF	TGTGCCAGCAGCTTCCAGGGGACACGGGAGACCCAGTACTTC
TRBV5-1	TRBJ2-5	many	NA	CASSAQGRGETQYF	TGCGCCAGCAGCGCACAGGGAAGGGGGGAGACCCAGTACTTC
TRBV29-1	TRBJ2-3	few	NA	CSVRSSLWDTQYF	TGCAGCGTTCGGAGTTCGCTTTGGGATACGCAGTATTTT
TRBV7-2	TRBJ2-5	NA	NA	CASSLPEAETQYF	TGTGCCAGCAGCTTACCGGAGGCGGAGACCCAGTACTTC
TRBV9	TRBJ2-1	few	NA	CASSAFVTYNEQFF	TGTGCCAGCAGCGCCTTCGTAACCTACAATGAGCAGTTCTTC
TRBV28	TRBJ2-7	few	NA	CASKRGGDLRSYEQYF	TGTGCCAGCAAGAGGGGGGGGGACCTACGCTCCTACGAGCAGTACTTC
TRBV29-1	TRBJ2-2	NA	NA	CSVEVPGELFF	TGCAGCGTTGAAGTCCCCGGGGAGCTGTTTTTT
TRBV7-2	TRBJ2-3	many	NA	CASSLMLADTQYF	TGTGCCAGCAGCTTAATGTTGGCAGATACGCAGTATTTT
TRBV6-2/TRBV6-3	TRBJ2-5	many	TRBD2	CASSYSASGTETQYF	TGTGCCAGCAGTTACTCGGCTAGCGGGACGGAGACCCAGTACTTC
TRBV5-6	TRBJ2-3	NA	TRBD2	CASGLGRLAGVSTDTQYF	TGTGCCAGCGGCCTCGGGCGACTAGCGGGGGTTAGCACAGATACGCAGTATTTT
TRBV24-1	TRBJ2-6	few	TRBD1	CATSDRTGNGANVLTF	TGTGCCACCAGTGACCGGACAGGGAACGGGGCCAACGTCCTGACTTTC
TRBV4-1	TRBJ2-5	few	NA	CASSQVADQETQYF	TGCGCCAGCAGCCAAGTAGCCGACCAAGAGACCCAGTACTTC
TRBV7-9	TRBJ2-1	many	NA	CASSLGALEADEQFF	TGTGCCAGCAGCTTAGGAGCGCTGGAGGCCGATGAGCAGTTCTTC
TRBV3-1	TRBJ2-2	few	TRBD2	CASRRGRTNTGELFF	TGTGCCAGCAGGCGGGGGAGAACGAACACCGGGGAGCTGTTTTTT
TRBV20-1	TRBJ2-3	NA	TRBD2	CSASRTSGVTDTQYF	TGCAGTGCGAGTCGGACTAGCGGGGTCACAGATACGCAGTATTTT
TRBV20-1	TRBJ2-1	NA	TRBD2	CSARDPRREEQFF	TGCAGTGCTAGAGATCCTCGGCGGGAGGAGCAGTTCTTC
TRBV15	TRBJ2-4	NA	NA	CATSRLTVAKNIQYF	TGTGCCACCAGCAGGCTGACAGTAGCCAAAAACATTCAGTACTTC